The rows below give T cell receptor beta chains drawn from one sample of a study of cytomegalovirus exposure and HLA in healthy donors. Profiling relied on immunoSEQ multiplex PCR, and the TCRdb table lists in-frame clones only, not all of them. There are 100,000 to 150,000 clones in the sample; approximately 91% occur only once, and around 1.5% lies in the top ten. The sequenced sample was PBMCs. These receptors all come from a man younger than 45 in good health and CMV-seronegative. Each CDR3 is given with its conserved first and last residue.

>TRBJ2-6|TRBV11-2
CASSLWGNGANVLTF
>TRBJ1-3|TRBV2
CASSEAYYGTSGNTIYF
>TRBJ1-4|TRBV5-1
CASSLGRGGEKLFF
>-|TRBV27
CASSLSGTSGIEQYF
>TRBJ2-1|TRBV5-1
CASSILSGAEINEQFF
>TRBJ2-7|TRBV7-9
CASSPGTSGYEQYF
>TRBJ1-2|TRBV30
CAWTWGGADYGYTF
>TRBJ2-1|TRBV9
CASSVVSGSYNEQFF
>TRBJ1-1|TRBV6-1
CAITLNTEAFF
>TRBJ2-7|TRBV5-6
CASSPTGGYEQYF
>TRBJ1-5|TRBV27
CASSSLSTGYSNQPQHF
>TRBJ2-1|TRBV11-2
CASSLDTDSSYNEQFF
>TRBJ1-5|TRBV29-1
CSVGGTGGSQPQHF
>TRBJ2-1|TRBV11-2
CASRLSGRYNEQFF
>TRBJ1-2|TRBV6-8
CASSYLGGARALGYGYTF
>TRBJ2-7|TRBV4-3
CASSRGGGHSYEQYF
>TRBJ1-2|TRBV11-2
CASSPKDRASVYGYTF
>TRBJ2-7|TRBV4-2
CASSQAWSVISYEQYF
>TRBJ2-3|TRBV4-1
CASSHWTLPGEDTQYF
>TRBJ2-3|TRBV28
CASSFRGQDTQYF
>TRBJ2-7|TRBV11-2
CASSLKWSSGTYEQYF
>TRBJ1-1|TRBV9
CASSPRQAAEAFF
>TRBJ2-7|TRBV27
CASRATSGPYEQYF
>TRBJ2-3|TRBV27
CASSVLAGGTQYF
>TRBJ2-5|TRBV7-9
CATTGGTQYF
>TRBJ2-5|TRBV29-1
CSVVGGRAGETQYF
>TRBJ2-1|TRBV14
CASSPGQTYNEQFF
>TRBJ1-1|TRBV5-4
CASSPGGGLRAEAFF
>TRBJ2-1|TRBV11-2
CASSLVAVSSYNEQFF
>TRBJ2-3|TRBV18
CASSPQAYTDTQYF
>TRBJ1-2|TRBV19
CASSKQGARGYTF
>TRBJ1-3|TRBV19
CASRTPGQYTIYF
>TRBJ1-4|TRBV5-4
CASSSRTGDEKLFF
>TRBJ1-5|TRBV6-6
CASSNLQGHQPQHF
>TRBJ2-3|TRBV11-2
CASREGQGTDTQYF
>TRBJ2-7|TRBV11-3
CASSYFWPELAGIHYEQYF
>TRBJ2-1|TRBV10-1
CASSDRLAGTYNEQFF
>TRBJ1-1|TRBV6-5
CASSYLSNREKTEAFF
>TRBJ1-1|TRBV19
CASDLGGTEAFF
>TRBJ2-5|TRBV30
CAFKGAGQETQYF
>TRBJ1-1|TRBV2
CASRSQGSTEAFF
>TRBJ2-7|TRBV5-1
CASSLVRDPYEQYF
>TRBJ2-7|TRBV27
CASSLRGHYEQYF
>TRBJ2-3|TRBV6-6
CASSWGLGGGTDTQYF
>TRBJ2-2|TRBV6-5
CASSYQQGTGELFF
>TRBJ2-2|TRBV4-3
CASSQWSGKNTGELFF
>TRBJ2-1|TRBV6-6
CASSRSGDSNEQFF
>TRBJ1-2|TRBV5-4
CASSSRSGGTVYGYTF
>TRBJ1-2|TRBV28
CASSLGSRHPYGYTF
>TRBJ2-7|TRBV7-3
CASSFGLAGANEQYF
>TRBJ2-2|TRBV9
CASSVEGTGNTGELFF
>TRBJ2-5|TRBV5-4
CASSLLAGGREETQYF
>TRBJ2-7|TRBV6-1
CASTPREVYEQYF
>TRBJ1-6|TRBV11-2
CASSLLAHNSPLHF
>TRBJ1-5|TRBV4-1
CASSQDPGQEYQPQHF
>TRBJ2-3|TRBV9
CASSPRLAGTRDTQYF
>TRBJ1-1|TRBV19
CASKGDSKNTEAFF
>TRBJ1-3|TRBV14
CASSQIQGRSTIYF